What follows are 5 T cell receptor beta chains derived from one specimen sequenced in a study of blood T cell repertoires in COVID-19. Some clones are missing from TCRdb's copy, which holds only in-frame ones; the method was immunoSEQ multiplex PCR. This table holds more than 300,000 clones, over 85% found once. Specimen: PBMCs or T cells enriched from blood (not recorded which). Receptor source: a woman in her 30s who had recovered from COVID-19.

V gene TRBV9 combines with J gene TRBJ1-4, with 9 bases matching TRBD1. The CDR3 loop spans 13 amino acids. CDR1 and CDR2 from the germline V gene are SGDLS and YYNGEE. V lost 6 bases and J lost 8; bases outside the gene matches: 5. CDR3 sequence (DNA): TGTGCCAGCATGGGGACAGGGAGCGAAAAACTGTTTTTT. Protein sequence: CASMGTGSEKLFF.

This clone has a handful of counts. V and J are TRBV7-2 and TRBJ1-1; D perhaps matches TRBD1 (6 bases). V dropped 2 bases and J dropped 3 bases, with 13 bases sitting between them. Germline V gene lookup returns CDR1 SGHTA and CDR2 FQGNSA. The CDR3 is 15 amino acids. CDR3: CASSLRQAGDTEAFF. Here the CDR3 DNA reads TGTGCCAGCAGCTTAAGACAGGCCGGCGACACTGAAGCTTTCTTT. The full variable domain, with the rest looked up from reference TRBV7-2 and TRBJ1-1, is GAGVSQSPSNKVTEKGKDVELRCDPISGHTALYWYRQSLGQGLEFLIYFQGNSAPDKSGLPSDRFSAERTGGSVSTLTIQRTQQEDSAVYLCASSLRQAGDTEAFFGQGTRLTVV.

The V gene is TRBV27, the J gene TRBJ2-2, with 10 positions matching TRBD1. J was trimmed by 6 bases and V by 3 bases; bases with no gene match: 1. The CDR3 runs 14 residues. Germline CDR1 and CDR2: MNHEY and SMNVEV (reference sequence). CDR3 residues: CASSLGQGSGELFF. The CDR3 bases are TGTGCCAGCAGTTTGGGACAGGGGTCCGGGGAGCTGTTTTTT.

The chain combines TRBV27 with TRBJ2-7; 13 bases are shared with TRBD2. J gave up 5 bases and V 4 bases, and 5 bases lay outside the gene matches. Germline CDR1 reads MNHEY; CDR2 reads SMNVEV (reference sequence). This CDR3 contains 15 residues. The CDR3 loop is CASSSGLAGVDEQYF. The CDR3 nucleotides read TGTGCCAGCAGTTCCGGACTAGCGGGAGTCGACGAGCAGTACTTC.

V and J are TRBV3-1 (or the pseudogene TRBV3-2) and TRBJ1-2; D is possibly TRBD1 (6 bases). Germline CDR1 and CDR2: LGHDT and YNNKEL (reference sequence). V gave up 1 base and J gave up 8 bases, with 11 bases separating them. The CDR3 runs to 13 residues. The CDR3 protein is CASSQVPGVGYTF. For the CDR3, the DNA is TGTGCCAGCAGCCAAGTTCCAGGGGTCGGCTACACCTTC.